Listed here are 25 T cell receptor beta chains from one sample, sequenced in a study of blood T cell repertoires in COVID-19. The method was immunoSEQ multiplex PCR; TCRdb's version includes in-frame clones alone and lacks a portion of them. Altogether fewer than 350,000 clones are present, around 90% being singletons, with the ten largest covering approximately 8.8%. Material: peripheral blood. The receptors originated from a man aged 18 to 35 with active or convalescent COVID-19.

This sequence joins TRBV21-1 and TRBJ2-4; the table's D call, TRBD1, was not checked against the DNA. TRBV21-1 is recorded as a pseudogene. The CDR3 totals 16 residues. In DNA form, the CDR3 reads TGTGCCAGCAGCTCCAAACAGGGTCTAGGCAAAAACATTCAGTACTTC. This codes for CASSSKQGLGKNIQYF.

V usage is TRBV12-5 and J usage is TRBJ2-1; TRBD2 matches at 8 bases. The CDR3 runs 19 residues. CDR1 is LGHNT, CDR2 FRNRAP, per germline. V lost 1 base, J lost 8 bases, and 19 bases stayed unmatched. The CDR3 bases are TGTGCTAGTGGTTTGGATCCCATCAACGGGGGGGGGCCCTGGGATGAGCAGTTCTTC. This gives the protein CASGLDPINGGGPWDEQFF.

The chain couples TRBV27 to TRBJ1-1; TRBD1 matches 11 bases. Trimming took 4 bases from V and 4 from J; bases not matched to a gene: 5. This CDR3 has 15 residues. Germline values: CDR1 MNHEY, CDR2 SMNVEV (reference sequence). The CDR3 DNA sequence: TGTGCCAGCAGTTCCGGGACAGGGGGAAGCACTGAAGCTTTCTTT. Translation gives CASSSGTGGSTEAFF.

The V gene is TRBV21-1, the J gene TRBJ2-2; the table's D call, TRBD1, was not checked against the DNA. TRBV21-1 is described as a pseudogene. The CDR3 runs to 18 residues. CDR3 protein: CASSSIPTESKNTGELFF. The CDR3 DNA reads TGTGCCAGCAGCTCCATCCCGACAGAGTCTAAAAACACCGGGGAGCTGTTTTTT.

This sequence joins TRBV11-2 and TRBJ2-5, with a weak D call TRBD2 (5 bases). Deletions cut 3 bases from V and 4 bases from J, with 12 bases between. CDR3 length: 14 amino acids. Looked up from germline, CDR1 is SGHAT and CDR2 is FQNNGV. CDR3 sequence reads: CASSFIGELETQYF. The CDR3 nucleotides are TGTGCCAGCAGCTTCATTGGGGAGCTAGAGACCCAGTACTTC.

This chain uses TRBV2 with TRBJ1-6; D is unclear. V was trimmed by 2 bases and J by 8 bases, leaving 4 bases between them. Per germline, CDR1 SNHLY and CDR2 FYNNEI. This CDR3 contains 12 residues. Here the CDR3 reads CASSELDSPLHF. CDR3 DNA sequence: TGTGCCAGCAGTGAACTCGATTCACCCCTCCACTTT.

V is TRBV9 and J is TRBJ2-3; the match to TRBD2 covers 10 bases. The CDR3 runs to 15 residues. Trimming at V came to 4 bases and at J to 1 base, leaving 3 bases not matched to a gene. From germline, CDR1 is SGDLS and CDR2 YYNGEE. CDR3 amino acids: CASSKSGGGTDTQYF. For the CDR3, the DNA is TGTGCCAGCAGCAAGAGCGGGGGGGGCACAGATACGCAGTATTTT.

This chain connects TRBV6-6 to TRBJ2-1, with 8 bases matching TRBD1. J lost 8 bases, V lost 6 bases, and 3 bases had no gene match. In germline, CDR1 is MNHNY, CDR2 SVGAGI (reference sequence). The CDR3 has 12 residues. CDR3 region: CASRPGGDEQFF. CDR3 DNA sequence: TGTGCCAGCAGACCAGGGGGCGATGAGCAGTTCTTC.

The chain combines TRBV2 with TRBJ2-6, with 9 bases lining up with TRBD1. The V gene's germline CDR1 is SNHLY and CDR2 FYNNEI. V shed 2 bases, J shed 3 bases, and the junction held 5 bases outside the gene matches. The CDR3 has 17 residues. In nucleotides, the CDR3 is TGTGCCAGCAGTGAAACAGGGGGCGCTTATGGGGCCAACGTCCTGACTTTC. This gives the protein CASSETGGAYGANVLTF.

This chain joins TRBV5-1 and TRBJ1-4, with D hard to call. Germline lookup yields CDR1 SGHRS and CDR2 YFSETQ. The CDR3 loop spans 13 amino acids. Trimming left V 7 bases short and J 0 bases short, with 7 bases between. The CDR3 here is CASSRATNEKLFF. The CDR3 coding sequence is TGCGCCAGCTCGAGAGCAACTAATGAAAAACTGTTTTTT.

V usage is TRBV9 and J usage is TRBJ2-1, with D possibly matching TRBD2 (6 bases). The CDR3 spans 15 residues. CDR1 and CDR2 from the germline V gene are SGDLS and YYNGEE. Deletions cut 0 bases from V and 5 bases from J, with 12 bases between. Written as DNA, the CDR3 is TGTGCCAGCAGCGTAGTATTGGGGGGAGACAATGAGCAGTTCTTC. Amino acids: CASSVVLGGDNEQFF.

The gene calls are TRBV11-2 and TRBJ1-1; 7 positions match TRBD1. Germline CDR1 SGHAT, CDR2 FQNNGV. CDR3 length: 14 amino acids. V lost 5 bases to trimming and J lost 8 bases; unmatched junction nucleotides: 11. CDR3 loop: CASSVNRDSFEAFF. In nucleotides, the CDR3 is TGTGCCAGCAGCGTGAATCGGGACAGCTTCGAAGCTTTCTTT.

This clone was observed a few times. The rearrangement links TRBV5-1 to TRBJ2-7, with a tentative D call TRBD1 (6 bases). The CDR3 consists of 15 residues. The germline CDR1 and CDR2 sequences are SGHRS and YFSETQ. V lost 4 bases, J lost 3 bases, and 17 bases lay in between. CDR3 protein: CASSIGQNIDYEQYF. The CDR3 nucleotides read TGCGCCAGCAGCATAGGACAGAATATCGACTACGAGCAGTACTTC.

This rearrangement joins TRBV7-3 to TRBJ1-1; TRBD1 might be the D (5 bases). V was pared by 0 bases and J by 4 bases, with 12 bases between. Germline V gene sequence: CDR1 SGHTA, CDR2 FQGTGA. The length of the CDR3 is 15 residues. CDR3 DNA: TGTGCCAGCAGCTTAACAGGGGAGGGGTTCACTGAAGCTTTCTTT. Its protein product is CASSLTGEGFTEAFF.

This chain links TRBV9 with TRBJ1-3; TRBD1 might be the D (6 bases). Per germline, CDR1 SGDLS and CDR2 YYNGEE. CDR3 length: 15 amino acids. V was cut by 0 bases and J by 3 bases, with 10 bases left in between. The CDR3 sequence is CASSVGTGSGNTIYF. CDR3 bases: TGTGCCAGCAGCGTAGGAACAGGGAGTGGAAACACCATATATTTT. Variable domain in full (rest from reference TRBV9 and TRBJ1-3): DSGVTQTPKHLITATGQRVTLRCSPRSGDLSVYWYQQSLDQGLQFLIQYYNGEERAKGNILERFSAQQFPDLHSELNLSSLELGDSALYFCASSVGTGSGNTIYFGEGSWLTVV.

The chain combines TRBV5-6 with TRBJ2-5; 8 bases align to TRBD2. CDR1 and CDR2 (germline): SGHDT, YYEEEE. The length of the CDR3 is 11 residues. V gave up 4 bases and J gave up 9 bases; unmatched junction bases: 2. The CDR3 reads CASSIGGAQYF. The CDR3, as DNA: TGTGCCAGCAGCATCGGGGGGGCCCAGTACTTC.

The chain has TRBV2 and TRBJ2-1, with D hard to call. CDR1 and CDR2 from the germline V gene are SNHLY and FYNNEI. Trimming stripped 2 bases from V and 2 bases from J, with 4 bases between. The CDR3 is 13 residues long. CDR3 in amino acids: CASSELAYNEQFF. CDR3 DNA sequence: TGTGCCAGCAGTGAACTAGCCTACAATGAGCAGTTCTTC.

The chain links TRBV4-3 to TRBJ2-2; D unclear. Germline-derived CDR1 and CDR2 are LGHNA and YSLEER. The V and J ends lost 4 bases and 6 bases respectively, with 12 bases between them. This CDR3 spans 14 amino acids. The CDR3: CASSPLEVSGELFF. In DNA, the CDR3 is TGCGCCAGCAGCCCCCTCGAGGTTTCCGGGGAGCTGTTTTTT.

This rearrangement joins TRBV2 to TRBJ1-1; 7 positions agree with TRBD1. The CDR3 totals 13 residues. Unmatched junction bases numbered 11, after V lost 5 bases and J lost 11 bases. Per germline, CDR1 SNHLY and CDR2 FYNNEI. The DNA of the CDR3 is TGTGCCAGCAGTCTAAAGCCTACAGGGGTCGCTTTCTTT. It encodes CASSLKPTGVAFF.

The DNA for the CDR3 is TGTGCCAGTAGTATGCAAGGGGGCCGGCAGCCCCAGCATTTT. Residues: CASSMQGGRQPQHF. J is TRBJ1-5 and V is TRBV19; 7 bases agree with TRBD1. The V and J ends lost 3 bases and 7 bases, in that order; junction bases with no gene match: 6. Per germline, CDR1 LNHDA and CDR2 SQIVND (reference sequence). CDR3 length: 14 residues. Using reference TRBV19 and TRBJ1-5 for the parts outside the CDR3, the full variable domain is DGGITQSPKYLFRKEGQNVTLSCEQNLNHDAMYWYRQDPGQGLRLIYYSQIVNDFQKGDIAEGYSVSREKKESFPLTVTSAQKNPTAFYLCASSMQGGRQPQHFGDGTRLSIL.

This clone has more than one count but fewer than ten. This chain links TRBV6-5 with TRBJ1-2, with D unresolved. V shed 6 bases and J shed 1 base, with 18 bases lying between them. The V gene's germline CDR1 is MNHEY and CDR2 SVGAGI. This CDR3 region has 16 residues. For the CDR3, the DNA is TGTGCCAGCAGGTACCTCTGGCAGACTGATAACTATGGCTACACCTTC. Encoded protein: CASRYLWQTDNYGYTF.

This rearrangement joins TRBV18 to TRBJ2-1; 9 bases match TRBD2. This CDR3 contains 15 residues. Per germline, CDR1 KGHSH and CDR2 LQKENI. The V segment lost 2 bases and the J segment 8 bases; nucleotides outside the gene matches: 7. CDR3 bases: TGTGCCAGCTCACCAAGCCTAGCGGGGAGCGATGAGCAGTTCTTC. As protein: CASSPSLAGSDEQFF.

The V call is TRBV18, the J call TRBJ2-3; 8 positions match TRBD1. This CDR3 is 14 amino acids long. The V segment lost 4 bases and the J segment 0 bases; nucleotides outside the gene matches: 0. Per the germline V gene, CDR1 is KGHSH and CDR2 is LQKENI. CDR3 in amino acids: CASSRQGSTDTQYF. The CDR3 coding sequence is TGTGCCAGCTCACGACAGGGGAGCACAGATACGCAGTATTTT.

The chain combines TRBV10-3 with TRBJ2-7; D unresolved. Per germline, CDR1 ENHRY and CDR2 SYGVKD. CDR3 length: 13 amino acids. The CDR3 loop is CASLGSDSYEQYF. The CDR3 nucleotides read TGTGCTTCCCTCGGGTCAGATTCCTACGAGCAGTACTTC.

The CDR3 sequence is CASSPLWRASGRSSYNEQFF. The CDR3 region has the DNA TGTGCCAGCAGCCCTCTCTGGAGGGCTAGCGGGAGGAGCTCCTACAATGAGCAGTTCTTC. V is TRBV6-2 or TRBV6-3 and J is TRBJ2-1, with 11 bases identical to TRBD2. CDR1 is MNHEY and CDR2 is SVGEGT in the germline V gene. V shed 6 bases, J shed 0 bases, and the junction held 16 bases outside the gene matches. This CDR3 comprises 20 residues.